The clone carrying this T cell receptor beta chain was seen more than once but under ten times. Its antigen is as yet unknown. Profiled with immunoSEQ multiplex PCR; TCRdb holds only in-frame clones, not every one. This sample yields 40,000 to 50,000 clones, of which roughly four fifths are seen a single time; around 1.1% belongs to the top ten. The sample comes from a study of memory B cells and T cells in multiple sclerosis. Separate sequencing covered autoproliferating (CFSE-dim) and non-proliferating (CFSE-high) T cells from stimulus-free culture. Replicate wells were pooled after more than six days of stimulus-free culture of some 55 million CFSE-labeled PBMCs. The germline V gene encodes CDR1 SGHDN and CDR2 FVKESK. V was clipped by 4 bases and J by 6 bases, with 12 bases between them. CDR3 size: 13 residues.

The sequenced sample consisted of PBMCs from blood kept in culture. The chain employs TRBV14 and TRBJ1-2; D unresolved. The TCR comes from a human donor with multiple sclerosis. CDR3 amino acids: CASSRTSPDGYTF. Here the CDR3 DNA reads TGTGCCAGCAGCCGAACGAGCCCGGATGGCTACACCTTC. The variable domain in full, with the rest retrieved from reference TRBV14 and TRBJ1-2, is EAGVTQFPSHSVIEKGQTVTLRCDPISGHDNLYWYRRVMGKEIKFLLHFVKESKQDESGMPNNRFLAERTGGTYSTLKVQPAELEDSGVYFCASSRTSPDGYTFGSGTRLTVV.